This TCR beta chain derives from a study of Graves' ophthalmopathy and Graves' hyperthyroidism. CDR3 length: 13 amino acids. CDR1 SGDLS and CDR2 YYNGEE come from the germline V gene. With 6 bases removed from V and 5 bases from J, the gap between germline ends came to 14 bases. This clonotype was seen a few times. Its antigen is not identified. RNA transcripts provided the template for amplifying TCR beta CDR3 regions. Amplification began with first-round RT-PCR using HTBI primers, then second-round multiplex PCR was performed. TCRdb re-called the multiplex PCR reads through MiXCR, storing one row per CDR3 protein. The sample has roughly 220,000 distinct CDR3 sequences, around 50% seen once. Fresh peripheral blood (more than 9 ml) yielded the PBMCs. Study observations and caveats: With just over 70% sensitivity and about 74% specificity, the model predicted ophthalmopathy progression.

The receptor was derived from an adult man with Graves' ophthalmopathy. V is TRBV9 and J is TRBJ2-5; TRBD2 is a possible D gene (5 bases). Source material: peripheral blood. The CDR3 DNA reads as TGTGCCAGCACAATTAATGGCGGGGAGACCCAGTACTTC. Protein: CASTINGGETQYF.